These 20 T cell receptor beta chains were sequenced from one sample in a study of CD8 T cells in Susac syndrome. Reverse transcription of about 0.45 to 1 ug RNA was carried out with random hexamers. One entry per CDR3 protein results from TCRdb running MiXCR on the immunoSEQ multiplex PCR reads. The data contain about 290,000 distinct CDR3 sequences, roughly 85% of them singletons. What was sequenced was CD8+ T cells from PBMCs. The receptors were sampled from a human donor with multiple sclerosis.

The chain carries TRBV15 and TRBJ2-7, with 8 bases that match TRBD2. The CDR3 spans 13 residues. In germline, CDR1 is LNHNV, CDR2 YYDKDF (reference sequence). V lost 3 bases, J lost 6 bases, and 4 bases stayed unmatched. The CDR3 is CATSRVTSGEQYF. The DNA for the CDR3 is TGTGCCACCAGCAGGGTAACTAGCGGCGAGCAGTACTTC.

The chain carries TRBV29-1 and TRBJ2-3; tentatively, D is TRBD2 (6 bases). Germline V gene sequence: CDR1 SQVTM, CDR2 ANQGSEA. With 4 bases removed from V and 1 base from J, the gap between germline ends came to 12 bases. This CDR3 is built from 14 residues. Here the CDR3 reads CSVGDGGGTDTQYF. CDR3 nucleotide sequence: TGCAGCGTTGGCGACGGGGGAGGCACAGATACGCAGTATTTT.

CDR3 region: CASSIDPRTAYNEQFF. The DNA of the CDR3 is TGTGCCAGTAGTATAGATCCTAGGACCGCCTACAATGAGCAGTTCTTC. This rearrangement joins TRBV19 to TRBJ2-1; D remains unclear. Germline CDR1 and CDR2: LNHDA and SQIVND (reference sequence). This CDR3 contains 16 residues. The V end was cut by 0 bases, the J end by 2 bases, with 11 bases between. Full variable domain (remainder filled in from reference TRBV19 and TRBJ2-1): DGGITQSPKYLFRKEGQNVTLSCEQNLNHDAMYWYRQDPGQGLRLIYYSQIVNDFQKGDIAEGYSVSREKKESFPLTVTSAQKNPTAFYLCASSIDPRTAYNEQFFGPGTRLTVL.

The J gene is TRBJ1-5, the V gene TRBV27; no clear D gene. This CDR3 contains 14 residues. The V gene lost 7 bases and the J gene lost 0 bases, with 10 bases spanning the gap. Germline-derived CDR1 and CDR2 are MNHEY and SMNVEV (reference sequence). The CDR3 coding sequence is TGTGCCAGCACCCACAAGTATAGCAATCAGCCCCAGCATTTT. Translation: CASTHKYSNQPQHF.

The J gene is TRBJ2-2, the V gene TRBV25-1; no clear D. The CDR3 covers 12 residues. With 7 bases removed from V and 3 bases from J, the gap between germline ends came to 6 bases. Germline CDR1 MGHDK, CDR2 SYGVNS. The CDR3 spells CASITYTGELFF. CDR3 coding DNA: TGTGCCAGCATTACTTACACCGGGGAGCTGTTTTTT.

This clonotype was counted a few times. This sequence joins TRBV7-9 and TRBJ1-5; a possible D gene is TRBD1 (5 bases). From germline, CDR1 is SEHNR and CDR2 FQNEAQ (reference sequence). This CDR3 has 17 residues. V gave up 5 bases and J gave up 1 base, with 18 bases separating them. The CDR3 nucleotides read TGTGCCAGCAGCGGGTGGGTCGGGACTGCGAGCAATCAGCCCCAGCATTTT. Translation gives CASSGWVGTASNQPQHF. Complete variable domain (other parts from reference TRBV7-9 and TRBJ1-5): DTGVSQNPRHKITKRGQNVTFRCDPISEHNRLYWYRQTLGQGPEFLTYFQNEAQLEKSRLLSDRFSAERPKGSFSTLEIQRTEQGDSAMYLCASSGWVGTASNQPQHFGDGTRLSIL.

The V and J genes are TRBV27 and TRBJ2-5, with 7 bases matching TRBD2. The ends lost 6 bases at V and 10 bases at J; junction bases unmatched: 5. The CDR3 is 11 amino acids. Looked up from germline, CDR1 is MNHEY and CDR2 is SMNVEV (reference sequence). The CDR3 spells CASSLGGFQYF. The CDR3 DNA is TGTGCCAGCAGCCTCGGGGGGTTCCAGTACTTC.

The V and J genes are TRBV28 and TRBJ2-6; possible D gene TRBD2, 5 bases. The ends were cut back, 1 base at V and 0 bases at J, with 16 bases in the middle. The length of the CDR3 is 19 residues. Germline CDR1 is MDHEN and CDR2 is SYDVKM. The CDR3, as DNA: TGTGCCAGCAGTTTATTACAGCGGTCGCAGAGCTCTGGGGCCAACGTCCTGACTTTC. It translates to CASSLLQRSQSSGANVLTF.

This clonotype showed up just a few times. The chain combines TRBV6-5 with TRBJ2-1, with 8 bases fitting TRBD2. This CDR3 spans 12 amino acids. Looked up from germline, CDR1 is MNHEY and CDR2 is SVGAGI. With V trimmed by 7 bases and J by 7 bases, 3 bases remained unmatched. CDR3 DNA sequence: TGTGCCAGCACGGGAGGGAGGAATGAGCAGTTCTTC. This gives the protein CASTGGRNEQFF.

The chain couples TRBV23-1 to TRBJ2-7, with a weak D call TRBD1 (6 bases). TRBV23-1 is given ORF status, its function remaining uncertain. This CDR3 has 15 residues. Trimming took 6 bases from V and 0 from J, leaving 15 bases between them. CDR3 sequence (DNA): TGCGCCAGCAGGAGACAGGCCTACTACTCCTACGAGCAGTACTTC. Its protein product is CASRRQAYYSYEQYF.

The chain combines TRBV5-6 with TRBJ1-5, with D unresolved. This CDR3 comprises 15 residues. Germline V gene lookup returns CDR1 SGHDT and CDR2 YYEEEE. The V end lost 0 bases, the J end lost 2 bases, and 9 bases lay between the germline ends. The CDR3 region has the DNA TGTGCCAGCAGCTTGGGCCCAGGAGGCAATCAGCCCCAGCATTTT. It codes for CASSLGPGGNQPQHF.

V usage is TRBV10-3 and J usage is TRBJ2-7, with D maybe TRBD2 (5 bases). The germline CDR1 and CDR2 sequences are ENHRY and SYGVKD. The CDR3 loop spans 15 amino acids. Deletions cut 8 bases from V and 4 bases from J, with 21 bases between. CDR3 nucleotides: TGTGCCATCCGCCGCGGGCGTGCAGGTCGGTACGAGCAGTACTTC. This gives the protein CAIRRGRAGRYEQYF.

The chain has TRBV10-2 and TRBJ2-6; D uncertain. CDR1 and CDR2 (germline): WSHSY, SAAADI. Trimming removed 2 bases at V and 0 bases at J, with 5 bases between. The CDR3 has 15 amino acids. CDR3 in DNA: TGCGCCAGCAGTGAGGAGGACTCTGGGGCCAACGTCCTGACTTTC. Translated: CASSEEDSGANVLTF.

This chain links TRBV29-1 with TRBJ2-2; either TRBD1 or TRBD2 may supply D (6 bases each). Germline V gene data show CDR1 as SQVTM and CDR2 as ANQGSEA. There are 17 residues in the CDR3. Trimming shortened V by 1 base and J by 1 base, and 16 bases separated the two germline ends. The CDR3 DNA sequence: TGCAGCGTTGAAGGAGGTGTGGGGGGCGAGAACACCGGGGAGCTGTTTTTT. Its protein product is CSVEGGVGGENTGELFF.

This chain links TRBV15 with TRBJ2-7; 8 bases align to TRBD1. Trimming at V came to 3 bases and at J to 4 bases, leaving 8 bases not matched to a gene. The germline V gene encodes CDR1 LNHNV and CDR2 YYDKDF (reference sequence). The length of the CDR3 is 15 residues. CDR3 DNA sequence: TGTGCCACCAGCAGTTCAGGGGGCGATTTATACGAGCAGTACTTC. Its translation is CATSSSGGDLYEQYF.

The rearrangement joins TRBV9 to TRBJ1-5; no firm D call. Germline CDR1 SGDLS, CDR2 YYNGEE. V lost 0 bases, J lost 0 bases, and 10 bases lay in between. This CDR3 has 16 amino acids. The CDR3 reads CASSVDGGYSNQPQHF. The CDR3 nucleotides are TGTGCCAGCAGCGTAGATGGAGGGTATAGCAATCAGCCCCAGCATTTT. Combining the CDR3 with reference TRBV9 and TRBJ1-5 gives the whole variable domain DSGVTQTPKHLITATGQRVTLRCSPRSGDLSVYWYQQSLDQGLQFLIQYYNGEERAKGNILERFSAQQFPDLHSELNLSSLELGDSALYFCASSVDGGYSNQPQHFGDGTRLSIL.

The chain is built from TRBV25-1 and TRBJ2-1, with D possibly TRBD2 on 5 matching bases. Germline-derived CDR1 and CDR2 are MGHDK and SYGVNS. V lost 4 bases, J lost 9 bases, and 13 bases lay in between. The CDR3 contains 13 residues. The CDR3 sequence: CASSGRSQVEQFF. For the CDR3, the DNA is TGTGCCAGCAGTGGGAGGAGTCAGGTTGAGCAGTTCTTC.

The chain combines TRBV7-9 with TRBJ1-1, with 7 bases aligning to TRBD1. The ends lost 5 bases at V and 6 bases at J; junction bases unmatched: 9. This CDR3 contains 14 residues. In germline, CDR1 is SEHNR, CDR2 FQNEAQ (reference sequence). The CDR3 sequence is CASSPRTGQAEAFF. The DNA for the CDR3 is TGTGCCAGCAGCCCCCGGACAGGTCAAGCTGAAGCTTTCTTT.

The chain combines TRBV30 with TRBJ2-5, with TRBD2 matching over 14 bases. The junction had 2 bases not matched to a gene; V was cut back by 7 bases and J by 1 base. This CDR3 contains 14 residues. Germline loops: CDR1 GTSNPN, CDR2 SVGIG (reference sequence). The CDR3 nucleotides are TGTGCCTTGACTAGCGGGAGGGGCCAAGAGACCCAGTACTTC. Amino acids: CALTSGRGQETQYF.

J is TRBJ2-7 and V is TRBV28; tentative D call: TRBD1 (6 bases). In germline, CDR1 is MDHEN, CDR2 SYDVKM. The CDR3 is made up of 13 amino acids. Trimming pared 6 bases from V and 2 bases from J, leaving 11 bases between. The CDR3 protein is CASRGTLTYEQYF. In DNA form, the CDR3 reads TGTGCCAGCAGGGGGACACTAACCTACGAGCAGTACTTC.